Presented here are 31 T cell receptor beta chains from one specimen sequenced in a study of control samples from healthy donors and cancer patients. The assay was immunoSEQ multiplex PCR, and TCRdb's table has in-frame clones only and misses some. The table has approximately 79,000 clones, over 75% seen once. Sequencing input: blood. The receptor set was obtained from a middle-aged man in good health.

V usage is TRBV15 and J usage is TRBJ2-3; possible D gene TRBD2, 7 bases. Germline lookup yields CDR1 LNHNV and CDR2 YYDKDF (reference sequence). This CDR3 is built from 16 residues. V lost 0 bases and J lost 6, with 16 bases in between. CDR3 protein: CATSRERGPQGDTQYF. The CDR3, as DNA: TGTGCCACCAGCAGAGAGCGGGGGCCCCAGGGGGATACGCAGTATTTT. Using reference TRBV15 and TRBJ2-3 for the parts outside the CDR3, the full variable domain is DAMVIQNPRYQVTQFGKPVTLSCSQTLNHNVMYWYQQKSSQAPKLLFHYYDKDFNNEADTPDNFQSRRPNTSFCFLDIRSPGLGDTAMYLCATSRERGPQGDTQYFGPGTRLTVL.

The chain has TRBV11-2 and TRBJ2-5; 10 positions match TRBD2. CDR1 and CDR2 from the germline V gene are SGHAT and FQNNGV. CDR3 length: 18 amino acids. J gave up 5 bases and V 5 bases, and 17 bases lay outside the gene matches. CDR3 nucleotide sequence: TGTGCCAGCAGCCCCCAGGGATGGACTAGCGGATCTCGGGAGACCCAGTACTTC. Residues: CASSPQGWTSGSRETQYF.

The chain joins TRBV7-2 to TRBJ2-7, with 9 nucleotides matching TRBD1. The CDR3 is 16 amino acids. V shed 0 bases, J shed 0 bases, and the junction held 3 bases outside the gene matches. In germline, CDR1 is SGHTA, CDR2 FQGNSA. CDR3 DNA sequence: TGTGCCAGCAGCTTAGCGGGGACAGGGTTCTCCTACGAGCAGTACTTC. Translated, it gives CASSLAGTGFSYEQYF.

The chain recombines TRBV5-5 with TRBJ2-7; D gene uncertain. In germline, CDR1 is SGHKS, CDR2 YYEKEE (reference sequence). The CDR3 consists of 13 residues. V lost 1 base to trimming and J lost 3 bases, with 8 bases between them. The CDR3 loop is CASSLMGSYEQYF. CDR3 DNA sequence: TGTGCCAGCAGCTTGATGGGCAGCTACGAGCAGTACTTC.

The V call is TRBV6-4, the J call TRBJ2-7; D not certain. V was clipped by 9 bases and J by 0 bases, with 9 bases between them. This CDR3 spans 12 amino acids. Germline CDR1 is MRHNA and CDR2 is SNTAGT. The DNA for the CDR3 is TGTGCCAGACCGGGCCCCTCCTACGAGCAGTACTTC. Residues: CARPGPSYEQYF.

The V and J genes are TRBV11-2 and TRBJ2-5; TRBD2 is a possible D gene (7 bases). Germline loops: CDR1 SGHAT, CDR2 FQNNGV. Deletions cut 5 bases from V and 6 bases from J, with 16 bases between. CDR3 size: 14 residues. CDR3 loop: CASSDPRGPKTQYF. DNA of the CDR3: TGTGCCAGCAGCGACCCGCGGGGGCCTAAGACCCAGTACTTC.

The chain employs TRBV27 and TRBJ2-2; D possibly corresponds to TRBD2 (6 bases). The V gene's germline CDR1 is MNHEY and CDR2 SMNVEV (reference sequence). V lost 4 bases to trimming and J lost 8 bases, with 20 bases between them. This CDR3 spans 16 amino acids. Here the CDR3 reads CASSSPGRNPGGELFF. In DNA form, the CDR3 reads TGTGCCAGCAGTTCCCCCGGGAGAAACCCTGGAGGGGAGCTGTTTTTT.

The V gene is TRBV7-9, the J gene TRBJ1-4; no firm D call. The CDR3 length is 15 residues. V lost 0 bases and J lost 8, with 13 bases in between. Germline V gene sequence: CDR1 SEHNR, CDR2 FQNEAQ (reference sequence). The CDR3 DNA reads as TGTGCCAGCAGCTTAGCGCTCCAGGAGGGCGAAAAACTGTTTTTT. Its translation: CASSLALQEGEKLFF.

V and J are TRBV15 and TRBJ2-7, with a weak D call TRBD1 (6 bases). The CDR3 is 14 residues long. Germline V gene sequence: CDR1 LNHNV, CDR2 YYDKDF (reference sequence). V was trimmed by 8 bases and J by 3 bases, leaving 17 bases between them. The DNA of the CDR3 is TGTGCCACCGGCCCTTACAGGGTGCACTACGAGCAGTACTTC. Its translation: CATGPYRVHYEQYF.

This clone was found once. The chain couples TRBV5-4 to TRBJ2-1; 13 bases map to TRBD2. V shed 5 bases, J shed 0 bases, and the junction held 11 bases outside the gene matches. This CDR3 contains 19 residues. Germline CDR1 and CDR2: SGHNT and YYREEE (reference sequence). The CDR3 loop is CASRPGLAGVWSSYNEQFF. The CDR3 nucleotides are TGTGCCAGCAGACCCGGACTAGCGGGGGTATGGAGCTCCTACAATGAGCAGTTCTTC.

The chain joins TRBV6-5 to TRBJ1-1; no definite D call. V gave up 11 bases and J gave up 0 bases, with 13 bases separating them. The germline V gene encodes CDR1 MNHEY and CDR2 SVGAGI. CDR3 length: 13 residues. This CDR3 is CASWPPMNTEAFF. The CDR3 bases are TGTGCCTCCTGGCCGCCCATGAACACTGAAGCTTTCTTT.

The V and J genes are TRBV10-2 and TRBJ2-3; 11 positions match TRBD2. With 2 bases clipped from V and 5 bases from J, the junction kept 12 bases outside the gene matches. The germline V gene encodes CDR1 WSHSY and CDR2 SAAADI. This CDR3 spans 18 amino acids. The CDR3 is CASSEPLIAGGRIDTQYF. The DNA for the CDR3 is TGCGCCAGCAGTGAGCCTCTGATAGCGGGGGGGAGAATAGATACGCAGTATTTT.

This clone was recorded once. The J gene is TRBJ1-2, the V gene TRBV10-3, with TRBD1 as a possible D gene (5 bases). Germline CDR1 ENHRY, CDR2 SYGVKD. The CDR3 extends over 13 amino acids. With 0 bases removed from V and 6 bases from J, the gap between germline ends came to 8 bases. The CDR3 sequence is CAISESKGDGYTF. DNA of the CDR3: TGTGCCATCAGTGAGTCGAAAGGGGATGGCTACACCTTC.

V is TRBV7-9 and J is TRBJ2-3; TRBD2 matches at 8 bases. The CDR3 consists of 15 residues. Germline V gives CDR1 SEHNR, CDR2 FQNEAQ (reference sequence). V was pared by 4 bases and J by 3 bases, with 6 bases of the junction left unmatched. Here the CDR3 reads CASSSQSGGTDTQYF. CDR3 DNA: TGTGCCAGCAGCTCCCAGAGCGGGGGAACAGATACGCAGTATTTT.

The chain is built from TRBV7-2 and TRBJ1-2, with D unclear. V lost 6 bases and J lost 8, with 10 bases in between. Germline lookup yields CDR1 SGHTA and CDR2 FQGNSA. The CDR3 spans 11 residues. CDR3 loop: CASSQPGGYTF. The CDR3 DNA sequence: TGTGCCAGCAGTCAACCTGGGGGCTACACCTTC.

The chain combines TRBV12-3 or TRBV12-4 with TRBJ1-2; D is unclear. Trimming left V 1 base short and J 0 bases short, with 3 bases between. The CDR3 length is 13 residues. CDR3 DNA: TGTGCCAGCAGTTTAGTAGCTAACTATGGCTACACCTTC. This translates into CASSLVANYGYTF.

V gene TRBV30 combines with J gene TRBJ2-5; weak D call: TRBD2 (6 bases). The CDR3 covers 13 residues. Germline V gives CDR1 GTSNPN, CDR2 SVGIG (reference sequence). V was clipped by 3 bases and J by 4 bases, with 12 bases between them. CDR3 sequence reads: CAWSGGRLETQYF. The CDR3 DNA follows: TGTGCCTGGAGCGGAGGGAGACTAGAGACCCAGTACTTC. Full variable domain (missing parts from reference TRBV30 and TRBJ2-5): SQTIHQWPATLVQPVGSPLSLECTVEGTSNPNLYWYRQAAGRGLQLLFYSVGIGQISSEVPQNLSASRPQDRQFILSSKKLLLSDSGFYLCAWSGGRLETQYFGPGTRLLVL.

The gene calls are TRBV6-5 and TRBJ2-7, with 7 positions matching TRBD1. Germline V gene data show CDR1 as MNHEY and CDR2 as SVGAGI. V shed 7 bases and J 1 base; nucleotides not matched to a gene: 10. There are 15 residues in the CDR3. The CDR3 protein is CASIPFGQDSYEQYF. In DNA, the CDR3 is TGTGCCAGCATCCCGTTCGGACAGGATTCCTACGAGCAGTACTTC.

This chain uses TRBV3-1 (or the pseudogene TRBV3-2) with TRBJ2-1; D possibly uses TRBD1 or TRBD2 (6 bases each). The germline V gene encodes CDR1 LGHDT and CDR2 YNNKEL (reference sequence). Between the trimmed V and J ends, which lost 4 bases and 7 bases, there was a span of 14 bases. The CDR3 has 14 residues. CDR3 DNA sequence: TGTGCCAGCAGCCTTAGGGGGGCGAGGAATGAGCAGTTCTTC. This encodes CASSLRGARNEQFF.

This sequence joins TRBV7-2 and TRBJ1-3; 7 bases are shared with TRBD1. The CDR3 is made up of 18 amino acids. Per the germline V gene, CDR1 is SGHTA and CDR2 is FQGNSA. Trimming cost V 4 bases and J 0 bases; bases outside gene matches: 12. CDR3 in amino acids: CASSYRGGTASSGNTIYF. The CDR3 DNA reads TGTGCCAGCAGCTACCGGGGAGGGACAGCGAGCTCTGGAAACACCATATATTTT.

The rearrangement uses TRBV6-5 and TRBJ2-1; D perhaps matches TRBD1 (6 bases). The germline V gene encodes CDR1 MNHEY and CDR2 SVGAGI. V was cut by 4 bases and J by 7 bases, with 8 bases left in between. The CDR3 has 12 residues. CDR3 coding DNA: TGTGCCAGCAGTTTCGACAGGAATGAGCAGTTCTTC. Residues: CASSFDRNEQFF.

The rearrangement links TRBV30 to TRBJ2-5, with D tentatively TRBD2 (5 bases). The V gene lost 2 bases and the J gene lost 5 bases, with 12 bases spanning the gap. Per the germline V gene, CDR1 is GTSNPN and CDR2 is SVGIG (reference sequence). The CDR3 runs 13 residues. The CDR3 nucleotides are TGTGCCTGGAGTTTCTCTGGAGGCGAGACCCAGTACTTC. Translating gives CAWSFSGGETQYF.

CDR3 region: CASSKYEGGAGQPQHF. For the CDR3, the DNA is TGTGCCAGCAGCAAATACGAGGGTGGGGCCGGACAGCCCCAGCATTTT. This chain uses TRBV21-1 with TRBJ1-5. TRBV21-1 represents a pseudogene. The CDR3 sequence is 16 residues long.

The CDR3 loop is CASRRTSGKLFF. As DNA, the CDR3 is TGTGCCAGCAGACGGACCTCTGGAAAACTGTTTTTT. This chain joins TRBV6-5 and TRBJ1-4, with D unresolved. Per germline, CDR1 MNHEY and CDR2 SVGAGI. CDR3 length: 12 amino acids. The V end was cut by 6 bases, the J end by 10 bases, with 12 bases between.

Here the CDR3 DNA reads TGTGCCAGCAGGGGAGGGGGACAGTCTCCGAACACCGGGGAGCTGTTTTTT. This codes for CASRGGGQSPNTGELFF. The chain carries TRBV27 and TRBJ2-2; perhaps D is TRBD1 or TRBD2 (7 bases each). The germline V gene has CDR1 MNHEY and CDR2 SMNVEV (reference sequence). The germline V and J ends were trimmed by 6 bases and 0 bases, with 17 bases remaining between them. The CDR3 sequence is 17 residues long.

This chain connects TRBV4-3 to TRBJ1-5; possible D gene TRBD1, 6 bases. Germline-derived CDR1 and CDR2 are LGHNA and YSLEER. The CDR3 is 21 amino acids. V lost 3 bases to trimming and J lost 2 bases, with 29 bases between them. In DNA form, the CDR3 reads TGCGCCAGCAGCCATTCCCAAGGTGGACTTGTGGGGACAATGGGCAATCAGCCCCAGCATTTT. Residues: CASSHSQGGLVGTMGNQPQHF.

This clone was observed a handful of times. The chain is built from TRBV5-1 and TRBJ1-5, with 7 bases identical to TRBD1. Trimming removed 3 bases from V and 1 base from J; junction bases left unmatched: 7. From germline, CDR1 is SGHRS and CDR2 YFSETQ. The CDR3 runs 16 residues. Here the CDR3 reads CASSSEPGGSNQPQHF. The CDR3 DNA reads TGCGCCAGCAGCTCAGAACCAGGGGGAAGCAATCAGCCCCAGCATTTT.

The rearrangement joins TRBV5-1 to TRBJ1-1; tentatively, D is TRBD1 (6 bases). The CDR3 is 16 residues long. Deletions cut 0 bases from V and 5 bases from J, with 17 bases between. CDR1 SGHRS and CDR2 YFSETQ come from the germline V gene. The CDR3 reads CASSLAGMGARTEAFF. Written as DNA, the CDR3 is TGCGCCAGCAGCTTGGCCGGCATGGGGGCGAGAACTGAAGCTTTCTTT.

The CDR3 here is CASSLTGIGETQYF. The CDR3 region has the DNA TGTGCCAGCAGCTTAACAGGGATCGGAGAGACCCAGTACTTC. This chain uses TRBV7-9 with TRBJ2-5; TRBD1 might be the D (6 bases). V lost 2 bases, J lost 4 bases, and 11 bases lay in between. Per the germline V gene, CDR1 is SEHNR and CDR2 is FQNEAQ (reference sequence). This CDR3 is 14 amino acids long. The full variable domain, with the rest looked up from reference TRBV7-9 and TRBJ2-5, is DTGVSQNPRHKITKRGQNVTFRCDPISEHNRLYWYRQTLGQGPEFLTYFQNEAQLEKSRLLSDRFSAERPKGSFSTLEIQRTEQGDSAMYLCASSLTGIGETQYFGPGTRLLVL.

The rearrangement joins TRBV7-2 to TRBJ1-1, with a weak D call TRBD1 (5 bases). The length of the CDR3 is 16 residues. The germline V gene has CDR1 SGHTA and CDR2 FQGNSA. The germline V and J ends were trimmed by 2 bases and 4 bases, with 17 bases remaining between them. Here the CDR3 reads CASSLNPPGGGTEAFF. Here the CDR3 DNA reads TGTGCCAGCAGCTTAAATCCTCCCGGGGGTGGCACTGAAGCTTTCTTT.

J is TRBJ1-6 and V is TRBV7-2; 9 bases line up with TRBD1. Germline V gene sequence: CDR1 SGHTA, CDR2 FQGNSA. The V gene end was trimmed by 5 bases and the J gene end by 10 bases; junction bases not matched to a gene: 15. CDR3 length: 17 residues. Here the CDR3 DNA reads TGTGCCAGCAGCCCTGGGACAGGGCTACAGAGGAACTCACCCCTCCACTTT. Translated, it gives CASSPGTGLQRNSPLHF.